The 21 T cell receptor beta chains below all came from one sample that was sequenced in a study of vaccination effects on CD4 cells after COVID-19. The culture ran for approximately 10 days before CD4+ T cells were isolated. Vaccination of participants consisted of two doses of either the BNT162b2 or mRNA-1273 vaccine. Their antigens are not known. The data were produced by immunoSEQ multiplex PCR, yet TCRdb's version contains in-frame clones alone and is incomplete. Here the sample spans tens of thousands of clones, roughly four fifths being singletons. The sequencing used CD4+ T cells from PBMCs cultured without peptide, collected after COVID-19 vaccination. Receptors were obtained from a human donor who received a COVID-19 vaccine.

The chain employs TRBV9 and TRBJ1-6; D gene uncertain. Germline loops: CDR1 SGDLS, CDR2 YYNGEE. The CDR3 covers 15 residues. Trimming pared 3 bases from V and 7 bases from J, leaving 14 bases between. The CDR3 spells CASSATGPLNSPLHF. CDR3 bases: TGTGCCAGCAGCGCCACCGGGCCTCTGAATTCACCCCTCCACTTT.

This sequence joins TRBV28 and TRBJ2-7; 10 bases fit TRBD2. The CDR3 is 17 amino acids. V was pared by 5 bases and J by 3 bases, with 13 bases of the junction left unmatched. Germline CDR1 MDHEN, CDR2 SYDVKM. The DNA of the CDR3 is TGTGCCAGCAGTCCTACTGCTCCTAGCGGGGGATACTACGAGCAGTACGTC. It codes for CASSPTAPSGGYYEQYV.

V and J are TRBV18 and TRBJ2-5; 8 bases are a match to TRBD1. The germline gives CDR1 KGHSH, CDR2 LQKENI. The CDR3 is 17 residues long. V lost 0 bases and J lost 5; bases outside the gene matches: 11. The CDR3 reads CASSPPITDRAWETQYF. CDR3 bases: TGTGCCAGCTCACCACCCATAACGGACAGGGCATGGGAGACCCAGTACTTC.

The chain combines TRBV2 with TRBJ2-7; D is perhaps TRBD2 (6 bases). V lost 6 bases to trimming and J lost 0 bases, with 15 bases between them. Germline V lookup: CDR1 SNHLY, CDR2 FYNNEI. This CDR3 is built from 15 residues. The CDR3 sequence: CASRDTSPSSYEQYV. The CDR3 region has the DNA TGTGCCAGCAGGGATACTAGCCCCAGCTCCTACGAGCAGTACGTC.

The chain carries TRBV7-3 and TRBJ1-1, with TRBD1 as a possible D gene (5 bases). V dropped 2 bases and J dropped 1 base, with 5 bases sitting between them. The CDR3 contains 13 residues. CDR1 SGHTA and CDR2 FQGTGA come from the germline V gene. CDR3 amino acids: CASSLDRNTEAFF. The CDR3, as DNA: TGTGCCAGCAGCTTAGACAGGAACACTGAAGCTTTCTTT.

The rearrangement joins TRBV7-2 to TRBJ1-1, with 8 bases aligning to TRBD1. This CDR3 contains 15 residues. The V gene's germline CDR1 is SGHTA and CDR2 FQGNSA. Trimming removed 5 bases from V and 5 bases from J; junction bases left unmatched: 10. Here the CDR3 DNA reads TGTGCCAGCAGCGTTCGACAGGGGAGTATGACTGAAGCTTTCTTT. Its translation: CASSVRQGSMTEAFF.

The chain links TRBV18 to TRBJ1-3, with a possible D match to TRBD1 (5 bases). The CDR3 has 14 amino acids. Trimming pared 5 bases from V and 2 bases from J, leaving 10 bases between. The germline CDR1 and CDR2 sequences are KGHSH and LQKENI. The CDR3 region has the DNA TGTGCCAGCTCAGAAGGGGCTGCTGGAAACACCATATATTTT. Protein product: CASSEGAAGNTIYF. The variable domain in full, with the rest retrieved from reference TRBV18 and TRBJ1-3, is NAGVMQNPRHLVRRRGQEARLRCSPMKGHSHVYWYRQLPEEGLKFMVYLQKENIIDESGMPKERFSAEFPKEGPSILRIQQVVRGDSAAYFCASSEGAAGNTIYFGEGSWLTVV.

This chain links TRBV18 with TRBJ1-1; D gene ambiguous. Germline values: CDR1 KGHSH, CDR2 LQKENI. This CDR3 has 14 amino acids. V lost 4 bases and J 1 base, leaving 10 bases between the germline ends. DNA of the CDR3: TGTGCCAGCTCACTCGGAACCGGGAACACTGAAGCTTTCTTT. It is translated as CASSLGTGNTEAFF.

V is TRBV19 and J is TRBJ1-2; 8 bases are shared with TRBD1. After removal of 6 bases from V and 7 bases from J, the junction contained 10 bases not matched to a gene. The CDR3 is made up of 14 amino acids. Germline CDR1 LNHDA, CDR2 SQIVND (reference sequence). The CDR3 nucleotides are TGTGCCAGTAGACAATTGGGACAGGAGGGTGGCTACACCTTC. It codes for CASRQLGQEGGYTF.

The chain joins TRBV5-1 to TRBJ2-5, with D maybe TRBD2 (5 bases). The CDR3 spans 14 residues. Trimming left V 2 bases short and J 5 bases short, with 13 bases between. Germline V CDR1 and CDR2: SGHRS, YFSETQ. The CDR3 DNA follows: TGCGCCAGCAGCTTTCCTAGCCGCCGGGAGACCCAGTACTTC. It codes for CASSFPSRRETQYF.

The rearrangement joins TRBV7-6 to TRBJ2-3, with TRBD2 identical over 11 bases. Germline CDR1 and CDR2: SGHVS and FNYEAQ. Germline trimming cut 6 bases from V and 2 bases from J; bases unmatched to any gene: 13. The CDR3 consists of 18 residues. In DNA, the CDR3 is TGTGCCAGCAGTGCCGGTAGGGTAGCGGGGGGGCCCACAGATACGCAGTATTTT. Amino acid sequence: CASSAGRVAGGPTDTQYF.

The chain combines TRBV11-2 with TRBJ2-2, with 9 bases fitting TRBD1. The CDR3 is 17 residues long. From germline, CDR1 is SGHAT and CDR2 FQNNGV. V dropped 0 bases and J dropped 4; count of bases not matched to a gene: 6. The CDR3 nucleotides read TGTGCCAGCAGCTTAGAAGGCCGGGACAGGGCCACCGGGGAGCTGTTTTTT. Protein product: CASSLEGRDRATGELFF.

This chain uses TRBV7-9 with TRBJ2-7; 7 bases map to TRBD2. The ends lost 10 bases at V and 3 bases at J; junction bases unmatched: 6. The V gene's germline CDR1 is SEHNR and CDR2 FQNEAQ (reference sequence). This CDR3 region has 12 residues. This CDR3 reads CAINSGGYEQYV. CDR3 nucleotide sequence: TGTGCCATCAACTCGGGGGGCTACGAGCAGTACGTC.

The CDR3, as DNA: TGTGCCACCAGCAGAGATCTAACTGAGACCCAGTACTTC. This gives the protein CATSRDLTETQYF. The chain uses TRBV15 and TRBJ2-5, with D unresolved. CDR1 and CDR2 (germline): LNHNV, YYDKDF (reference sequence). The CDR3 is 13 residues long. The V gene lost 0 bases and the J gene lost 5 bases, with 7 bases spanning the gap.

This chain uses TRBV25-1 with TRBJ2-2; 9 bases agree with TRBD2. Trimming removed 7 bases from V and 6 bases from J; junction bases left unmatched: 6. Germline CDR1 MGHDK, CDR2 SYGVNS. The CDR3 loop spans 14 amino acids. CDR3 sequence reads: CASTRGGFAGELFF. CDR3 bases: TGTGCCAGCACGCGGGGGGGCTTCGCCGGGGAGCTGTTTTTT.

The chain links TRBV27 to TRBJ1-1; 9 bases are a match to TRBD1. J gave up 0 bases and V 3 bases, and 8 bases lay outside the gene matches. CDR3 length equals 17 residues. Germline loops: CDR1 MNHEY, CDR2 SMNVEV (reference sequence). The CDR3 nucleotides read TGTGCCAGCAGTTTCTCACCGGGACAGGGATTGAACACTGAAGCTTTCTTT. Translated: CASSFSPGQGLNTEAFF.

This sequence joins TRBV6-5 and TRBJ2-7, with D perhaps assigned TRBD1 or TRBD2 (5 bases each). This CDR3 comprises 14 residues. Germline lookup yields CDR1 MNHEY and CDR2 SVGAGI. With 5 bases removed from V and 6 bases from J, the gap between germline ends came to 17 bases. For the CDR3, the DNA is TGTGCCAGCAGTCCGGGCCCCCGGGGCCGCGAGCAGTACGTC. Amino acid sequence: CASSPGPRGREQYV.

The rearrangement joins TRBV14 to TRBJ1-2; 7 bases match TRBD1. The trim removed 4 bases at V and 4 bases at J, leaving 6 bases unmatched. The CDR3 is 14 residues long. Germline V gives CDR1 SGHDN, CDR2 FVKESK. The chain's CDR3 is CASSPGQDLYGYTF. Here the CDR3 DNA reads TGTGCCAGCAGCCCCGGACAGGACCTCTATGGCTACACCTTC.

Worth noting for this clone: Other DNA sequences in this sample translate to the same CDR3. CDR3 nucleotide sequence: TGTGCCAGCAGCTTTCAGGGGTCTGGGGCCAACGTCCTGACTTTC. It encodes CASSFQGSGANVLTF. The chain carries TRBV7-3 and TRBJ2-6; possibly TRBD1 for D (6 bases). The CDR3 is made up of 15 amino acids. Trimming stripped 3 bases from V and 1 base from J, with 7 bases between. Germline CDR1 and CDR2: SGHTA and FQGTGA.

The rearrangement joins TRBV6-1 to TRBJ1-2; possibly TRBD1 for D (6 bases). The V and J ends lost 2 bases and 6 bases respectively, with 16 bases between them. CDR3 length equals 15 residues. Germline loops: CDR1 MNHNS, CDR2 SASEGT. CDR3 amino acids: CASSEQGSGVNGYTF. CDR3 sequence (DNA): TGTGCCAGCAGTGAACAGGGGTCTGGGGTTAATGGCTACACCTTC.

The chain employs TRBV6-5 and TRBJ2-7, with a tentative D call TRBD1 (6 bases). This CDR3 is built from 13 residues. Germline CDR1 is MNHEY and CDR2 is SVGAGI. Trimming took 5 bases from V and 2 from J, leaving 10 bases between them. This chain's CDR3 is CASSQQGAYEQYV. The CDR3 region has the DNA TGTGCCAGCAGTCAACAGGGAGCCTACGAGCAGTACGTC.